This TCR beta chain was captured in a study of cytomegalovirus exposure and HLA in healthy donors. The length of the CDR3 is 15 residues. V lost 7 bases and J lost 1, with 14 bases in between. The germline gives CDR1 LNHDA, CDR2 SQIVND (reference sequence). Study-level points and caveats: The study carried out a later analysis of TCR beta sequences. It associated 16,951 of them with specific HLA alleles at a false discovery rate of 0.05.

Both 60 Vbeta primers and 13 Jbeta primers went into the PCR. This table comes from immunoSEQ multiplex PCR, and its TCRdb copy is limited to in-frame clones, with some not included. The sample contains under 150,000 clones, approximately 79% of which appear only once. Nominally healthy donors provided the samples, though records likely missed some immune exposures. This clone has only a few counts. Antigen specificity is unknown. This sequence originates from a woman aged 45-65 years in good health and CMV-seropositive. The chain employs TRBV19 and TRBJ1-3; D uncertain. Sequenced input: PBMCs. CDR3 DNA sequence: TGTGCCAGTATCCCAACGAGCCGATCTGGAAACACCATATATTTT. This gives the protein CASIPTSRSGNTIYF.